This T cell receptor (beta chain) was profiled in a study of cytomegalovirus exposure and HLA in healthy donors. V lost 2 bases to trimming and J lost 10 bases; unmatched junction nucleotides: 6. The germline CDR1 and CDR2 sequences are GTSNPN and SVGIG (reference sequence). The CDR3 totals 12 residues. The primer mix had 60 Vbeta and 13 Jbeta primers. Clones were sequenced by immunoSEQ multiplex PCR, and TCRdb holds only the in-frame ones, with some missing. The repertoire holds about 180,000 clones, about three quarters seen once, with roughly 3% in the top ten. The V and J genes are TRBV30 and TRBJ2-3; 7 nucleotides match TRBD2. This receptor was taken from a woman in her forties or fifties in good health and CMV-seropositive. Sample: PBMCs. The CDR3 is CAWSSGLEAQYF. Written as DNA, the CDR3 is TGTGCCTGGAGTTCTGGACTAGAGGCGCAGTATTTT.